These 6 T cell receptor beta chains were all obtained from the same sample, sequenced in a study of blood T cells in healthy people across ages. Then a second PCR, running about 7 to 11 cycles, was carried out with a sample-barcoded 5' primer and a J-beta primer mix. TCRdb fed the 5' RACE reads into MiXCR, producing one record per CDR3 protein. There are about a million distinct CDR3 sequences in the sample; roughly 51% occur only once, and about a fifth lies in the top ten. The specimen was blood. Every receptor here comes from a woman aged 60 to 75 in good health.

The chain recombines TRBV10-3 with TRBJ1-5; possible D gene TRBD1, 5 bases. The CDR3 extends over 15 amino acids. Germline CDR1 and CDR2: ENHRY and SYGVKD. Trimming shortened V by 3 bases and J by 9 bases, and 18 bases separated the two germline ends. CDR3 coding DNA: TGTGCCATCAGTGACCCCGTTGAAGGGGAAGGGCCCCAGCATTTT. It encodes CAISDPVEGEGPQHF.

In this sample, this clonotype turned up a few times. CDR3 protein: CASRDGISSYNEQYF. DNA for the CDR3: TGTGCCAGTCGCGACGGGATTAGCTCCTACAATGAGCAGTACTTC. V usage is TRBV28 and J usage is TRBJ2-7; D is possibly TRBD2 (5 bases). With 9 bases removed from V and 7 bases from J, the gap between germline ends came to 25 bases. Germline V gene data show CDR1 as MDHEN and CDR2 as SYDVKM. The CDR3 loop spans 15 amino acids. Looking up the rest from reference TRBV28 and TRBJ2-7 gives the full variable domain: DVKVTQSSRYLVKRTGEKVFLECVQDMDHENMFWYRQDPGLGLRLIYFSYDVKMKEKGDIPEGYSVSREKKERFSLILESASTNQTSMYLCASRDGISSYNEQYFGPGTRLTVT.

The CDR3 DNA reads as TGCAGCGTTGCGTCCGGGACAGGGGGCAATCAGCCCCAGCATTTT. Translation: CSVASGTGGNQPQHF. The rearrangement links TRBV29-1 to TRBJ1-5, with TRBD1 matching over 10 bases. Germline V gene lookup returns CDR1 SQVTM and CDR2 ANQGSEA. CDR3 length equals 15 residues. After removal of 4 bases from V and 2 bases from J, the junction contained 5 bases not matched to a gene.

This clonotype came up a few times. The chain carries TRBV7-2 and TRBJ1-1; D not certain. Germline values: CDR1 SGHTA, CDR2 FQGNSA. The ends were cut back, 5 bases at V and 0 bases at J, with 13 bases in the middle. The CDR3 runs 15 residues. CDR3 amino acids: CASSPGETMNTEAFF. For the CDR3, the DNA is TGTGCCAGCAGCCCCGGGGAGACTATGAACACTGAAGCTTTCTTT.

The sample holds a few counts of this clonotype. The CDR3 loop is CASSTYRDSYEQYF. For the CDR3, the DNA is TGTGCCAGCAGCACCTACCGGGACTCCTACGAGCAGTACTTC. The chain joins TRBV7-2 to TRBJ2-7; D may be TRBD2 (5 bases). Deletions cut 5 bases from V and 0 bases from J, with 11 bases between. CDR3 size: 14 residues. Germline-derived CDR1 and CDR2 are SGHTA and FQGNSA.

DNA for the CDR3: TGTGCCAGCACTTCATTGGACAGCCGTAACTATGGCTACACCTTC. This sequence encodes CASTSLDSRNYGYTF. V gene TRBV7-9 combines with J gene TRBJ1-2; weak D call: TRBD1 (6 bases). Trimming cost V 7 bases and J 1 base, with 16 bases left between them. The CDR3 sequence is 15 residues long. Germline V CDR1 and CDR2: SEHNR, FQNEAQ (reference sequence).